This passage covers 5 T cell receptor beta chains from one sample sequenced in a study of blood T cell repertoires in COVID-19. The table came from immunoSEQ multiplex PCR; TCRdb's copy has only in-frame clones and leaves some out. The sample holds approximately 70,000 clones; 70% to 80% are singletons and the top ten take 5% to 6%. The sample comprised peripheral blood. Receptors were obtained from a woman over 75 with active or convalescent COVID-19.

This clone was counted a few times. The genes are TRBV7-2 and TRBJ1-5; 8 nucleotides match TRBD1. The CDR3 totals 14 residues. V gave up 3 bases and J gave up 6 bases; unmatched junction bases: 4. The V gene's germline CDR1 is SGHTA and CDR2 FQGNSA. For the CDR3, the DNA is TGTGCCAGCAGCTTTGACAGGGGTGGTCAGCCCCAGCATTTT. As protein: CASSFDRGGQPQHF.

The chain is built from TRBV6-6 and TRBJ1-1; 11 positions agree with TRBD1. Germline trimming cut 4 bases from V and 10 bases from J; bases unmatched to any gene: 11. The CDR3 totals 15 residues. In germline, CDR1 is MNHNY, CDR2 SVGAGI (reference sequence). CDR3 in DNA: TGTGCCAGCAGTTCCCTCGGACAGGGGGCGTTCGGAGCTTTCTTT. Residues: CASSSLGQGAFGAFF.

This chain connects TRBV2 to TRBJ1-2; tentatively, D is TRBD1 (6 bases). The ends were cut back, 9 bases at V and 5 bases at J, with 10 bases in the middle. CDR3 size: 11 residues. Germline V gene data show CDR1 as SNHLY and CDR2 as FYNNEI. CDR3 amino acids: CARTTGYGYTF. The CDR3 DNA follows: TGTGCCAGGACTACAGGGTATGGCTACACCTTC.

The rearrangement joins TRBV7-2 to TRBJ1-2; 7 bases agree with TRBD1. The ends lost 8 bases at V and 3 bases at J; junction bases unmatched: 15. The germline CDR1 and CDR2 sequences are SGHTA and FQGNSA. The CDR3 totals 16 residues. The CDR3 region has the DNA TGTGCCAGCCGCACAGGGGAAGGGAGATGGGACTATGGCTACACCTTC. Its protein product is CASRTGEGRWDYGYTF.

CDR3 protein: CASSIWDKGEQYF. The CDR3 nucleotides are TGTGCCAGTAGTATATGGGACAAAGGCGAGCAGTACTTC. V usage is TRBV19 and J usage is TRBJ2-7; the D gene is possibly TRBD1 (6 bases). From germline, CDR1 is LNHDA and CDR2 SQIVND (reference sequence). The V gene lost 2 bases and the J gene lost 6 bases, with 11 bases spanning the gap. The CDR3 is 13 amino acids.